In its sample, the clone carrying this T cell receptor (beta chain) was seen once. The method was immunoSEQ multiplex PCR; TCRdb's version includes in-frame clones alone and lacks a portion of them. The repertoire holds under 300,000 clones, approximately 82% seen once, with 3% to 4% in the top ten. Germline lookup yields CDR1 LNHDA and CDR2 SQIVND (reference sequence). Deletions cut 5 bases from V and 1 base from J, with 9 bases between. The CDR3 is made up of 13 amino acids. This specimen comes from a study of blood T cell repertoires in COVID-19. Sequencing was done on a sample of peripheral blood. The V call is TRBV19, the J call TRBJ2-7, with a possible D match to TRBD1 (5 bases). The sequence was obtained from a woman in her late teens or twenties with acute or convalescent COVID-19. The CDR3 region is CASSVQDSYEQYF. The CDR3 DNA follows: TGTGCCAGTAGTGTACAGGATTCCTACGAGCAGTACTTC.